The 5 T cell receptor beta chains below were found in one sample sequenced in a study of T cell responses to AZD1222 COVID-19 vaccine. Data came from immunoSEQ multiplex PCR; TCRdb stores just in-frame clones and leaves some out. This sample has some 120,000 clones, with 75% to 85% found just once. The sample consisted of peripheral blood, taken 28 days after the second AZD1222 dose. The receptors shown here come from an adult who received the AZD1222 COVID-19 vaccine.

The V and J genes are TRBV5-6 and TRBJ1-2; D remains ambiguous. V lost 4 bases and J lost 0, with 16 bases in between. Germline V gene data show CDR1 as SGHDT and CDR2 as YYEEEE. The CDR3 runs 16 residues. The CDR3 loop is CASSPIRLLPNYGYTF. The CDR3 DNA is TGTGCCAGCAGCCCTATCCGGCTACTCCCTAACTATGGCTACACCTTC.

The V call is TRBV3-1 (or the pseudogene TRBV3-2), the J call TRBJ1-6, with TRBD1 identical over 8 bases. The CDR3 has 15 amino acids. Trimming took 4 bases from V and 9 from J; bases not matched to a gene: 8. Germline lookup yields CDR1 LGHDT and CDR2 YNNKEL (reference sequence). The DNA of the CDR3 is TGTGCCAGCAGCCCAAGGACAGGGTCAGGTTCACCCCTCCACTTT. This gives the protein CASSPRTGSGSPLHF.

This clone was counted a single time. The chain recombines TRBV2 with TRBJ2-7; 7 bases are a match to TRBD2. Trimming at V came to 11 bases and at J to 6 bases, leaving 7 bases not matched to a gene. This CDR3 comprises 11 residues. CDR1 is SNHLY, CDR2 FYNNEI, per germline. The CDR3 sequence is CAARLAAEQYF. The DNA of the CDR3 is TGTGCCGCGCGACTAGCTGCCGAGCAGTACTTC.

The chain combines TRBV6-6 with TRBJ1-5; possibly TRBD1 for D (5 bases). CDR1 is MNHNY, CDR2 SVGAGI, per germline (reference sequence). V was shortened by 3 bases and J by 7 bases, with 7 bases between the two germline ends. The CDR3 loop spans 12 amino acids. The CDR3, as DNA: TGTGCCAGCAGTTATACAGGACAGCCCCAGCATTTT. Residues: CASSYTGQPQHF.

The CDR3 here is CASSLRDRGLKAFF. CDR3 DNA: TGTGCCAGCAGTTTAAGGGACAGGGGGCTAAAAGCTTTCTTT. The chain has TRBV28 and TRBJ1-1, with 12 bases that match TRBD1. The germline V gene has CDR1 MDHEN and CDR2 SYDVKM. CDR3 size: 14 residues. J gave up 9 bases and V 2 bases, and 4 bases lay outside the gene matches.